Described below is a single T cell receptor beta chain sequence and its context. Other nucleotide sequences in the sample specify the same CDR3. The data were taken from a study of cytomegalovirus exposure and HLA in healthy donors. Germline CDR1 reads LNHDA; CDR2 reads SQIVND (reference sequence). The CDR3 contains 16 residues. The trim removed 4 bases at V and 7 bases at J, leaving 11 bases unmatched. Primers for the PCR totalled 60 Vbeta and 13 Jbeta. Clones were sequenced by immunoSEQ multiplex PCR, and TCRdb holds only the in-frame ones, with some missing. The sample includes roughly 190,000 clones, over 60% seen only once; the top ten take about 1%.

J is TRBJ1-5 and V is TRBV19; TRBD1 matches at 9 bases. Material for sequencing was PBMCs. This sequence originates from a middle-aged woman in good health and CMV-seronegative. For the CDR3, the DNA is TGTGCCAGTAGTAAAGGGACAGGGACCTTCGACCAGCCCCAGCATTTT. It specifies CASSKGTGTFDQPQHF. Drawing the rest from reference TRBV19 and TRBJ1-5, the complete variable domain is DGGITQSPKYLFRKEGQNVTLSCEQNLNHDAMYWYRQDPGQGLRLIYYSQIVNDFQKGDIAEGYSVSREKKESFPLTVTSAQKNPTAFYLCASSKGTGTFDQPQHFGDGTRLSIL.